The clone carrying this T cell receptor beta chain was picked up many times. Its antigen is as yet unknown. The V end was cut by 11 bases, the J end by 3 bases, with 18 bases between. Germline lookup yields CDR1 LNHNV and CDR2 YYDKDF (reference sequence). This CDR3 is built from 14 residues. The source of the sample is a study of response to subunit inactivated influenza vaccine. TCRdb used MiXCR to reprocess the RT-PCR reads, holding one entry per CDR3 protein. The table shows 550,000 to 800,000 distinct CDR3 sequences, with roughly 14% occurring only once. Study-level findings and limits: The study's authors posited that every seasonal influenza vaccination enlists few new T cells.

The source is a man aged 45-65 years who received an inactivated influenza vaccine. The rearrangement uses TRBV15 and TRBJ2-3; D is possibly TRBD2 (5 bases). The material sequenced was PBMCs from blood, taken about 11 days after vaccination. The CDR3 sequence is CAVAPDYKTDTQYF. For the CDR3, the DNA is TGTGCCGTCGCACCCGACTATAAGACAGATACGCAGTATTTT.